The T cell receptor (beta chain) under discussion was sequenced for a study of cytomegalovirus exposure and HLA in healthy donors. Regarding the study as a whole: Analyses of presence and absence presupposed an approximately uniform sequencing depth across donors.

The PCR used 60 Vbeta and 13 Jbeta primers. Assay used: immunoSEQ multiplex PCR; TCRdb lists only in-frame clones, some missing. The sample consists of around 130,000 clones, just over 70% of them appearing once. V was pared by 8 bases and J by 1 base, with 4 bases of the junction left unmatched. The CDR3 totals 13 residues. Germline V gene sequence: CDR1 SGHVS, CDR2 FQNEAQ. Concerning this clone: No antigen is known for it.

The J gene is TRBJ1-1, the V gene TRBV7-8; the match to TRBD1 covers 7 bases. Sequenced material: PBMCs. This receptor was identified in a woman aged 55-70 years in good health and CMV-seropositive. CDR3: CASSRTGNTEAFF. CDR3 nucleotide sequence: TGTGCCAGCTCGCGGACAGGGAACACTGAAGCTTTCTTT.